Reported below is one T cell receptor beta chain. Its antigen is undetermined. CDR3 length: 16 amino acids. The germline V gene has CDR1 PRHDT and CDR2 FYEKMQ (reference sequence). Trimming took 0 bases from V and 4 from J; bases not matched to a gene: 8. These data are taken from a study of T cell repertoires in cytomegalovirus infection. Study at large: Recently identified HLA-C-restricted and well-studied HLA-B-restricted CMV epitopes were used. Public TCR beta signatures were indicative of both CMV infection and a matching HLA type. Findings and limits, study-wide: The cumulative frequency of public TCR beta families identified carriers of CMV plus the relevant HLA. The ex vivo response was dominated by HLA-C-restricted CMV-specific TCR beta clonotypes.

TCRdb fed the reads into MiXCR, producing one record per CDR3 protein. Counted here are roughly 120,000 distinct CDR3 sequences, around 30% occurring once; the ten biggest clones make up roughly three quarters. Sequenced here: CD8+ T cells from cultured PBMCs, sampled from culture after CMV antigen stimulation. The source of this sequence is a human donor in good health (CMV status not recorded). Some clones in this sample may be carry-over from other donors' samples. The V call is TRBV13, the J call TRBJ1-2; 7 bases agree with TRBD1. CDR3 in DNA: TGTGCCAGCAGCTTAGGGAACAGGGGTTCCCCCTATGGCTACACCTTC. It is translated as CASSLGNRGSPYGYTF.